This T cell receptor beta chain was sequenced during a study of tumor-infiltrating lymphocytes in primary liver carcinoma. Investigators took RNA and DNA out together from about 21-30 mg of unsorted bulk tissue. Histology found more than 80% viable tumor cells per sample. Germline CDR1 is MGHRA and CDR2 is YSYEKL. The length of the CDR3 is 13 residues. V lost 0 bases, J lost 8 bases, and 8 bases lay in between. Reverse transcription of around 0.45 ug total RNA with a constant-region primer produced TCR beta cDNA. Sequencing libraries for TCR beta derived from three nested multiplex PCR rounds that used slightly modified ARM-PCR. The two initial PCR rounds, about 9 cycles each, used TRBV1-TRBV30 forward and C-beta reverse primers. TCRdb analysed the multiplex PCR reads with MiXCR anew, one entry per CDR3 protein. The sample yields tens of thousands of distinct CDR3 sequences, about 82% seen once. Concerning this clonotype: The CDR3 ends on some other residue instead of the conserved phenylalanine or tryptophan, so this is likely a read error.

This TCR derives from a man aged 35-49 years with primary liver carcinoma and hepatitis B virus infection. Sequencing was carried out using liver tumor tissue from sampling region 5. Subset reported: tumor region T5, tumor centre. The V call is TRBV4-1, the J call TRBJ1-3; D ambiguous. This CDR3 is CASSQDLRDTIYL. CDR3 DNA sequence: TGCGCCAGCAGCCAAGATCTCCGGGACACCATATATCTT.